This T cell receptor beta chain was recovered during a study of blood T cell repertoires in COVID-19. About the research overall: PBMCs, B-cell-depleted T cells, or T cells provided the cDNA or gDNA that made up the material.

Original processing notes: Amplifying reference gene primers gave estimates of nucleated cell counts. TCRdb's copy holds only in-frame clones and misses some; the assay was immunoSEQ multiplex PCR. The DNA gave D and trimming, while V, J and clone size come from that table. The data show 360,000 or so clones, around 92% seen once. Grouping used clinical history reported by participants in a survey and questionnaire. With V trimmed by 5 bases and J by 7 bases, 8 bases remained unmatched. This CDR3 region has 15 residues. Germline V gene sequence: CDR1 KGHSH, CDR2 LQKENI. This TCR came from a woman in her twenties or thirties who had recovered from COVID-19. The rearrangement links TRBV18 to TRBJ1-5, with 10 bases aligning to TRBD1. The sequencing sample was made of PBMCs or T cells enriched from blood (not recorded which). The chain's CDR3 is CASSGGQGYGQPQHF. CDR3 DNA sequence: TGTGCCAGCTCAGGGGGACAGGGGTACGGGCAGCCCCAGCATTTT.